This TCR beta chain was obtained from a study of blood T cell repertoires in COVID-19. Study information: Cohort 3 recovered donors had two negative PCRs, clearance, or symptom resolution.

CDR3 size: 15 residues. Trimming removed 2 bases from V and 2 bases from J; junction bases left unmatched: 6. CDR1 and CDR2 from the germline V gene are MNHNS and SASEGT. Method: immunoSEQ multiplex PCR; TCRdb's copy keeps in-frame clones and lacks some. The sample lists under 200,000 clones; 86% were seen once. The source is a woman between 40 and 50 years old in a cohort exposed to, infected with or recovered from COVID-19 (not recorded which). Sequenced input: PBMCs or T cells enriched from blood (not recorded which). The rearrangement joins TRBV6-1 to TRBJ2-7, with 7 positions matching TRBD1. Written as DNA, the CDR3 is TGTGCCAGCAGTGAAATGGGGGACAGTGCCTACGAGCAGTACTTC. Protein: CASSEMGDSAYEQYF.